This T cell receptor beta chain was retrieved from a study of shared clonotypes between healthy human individuals. The overall study: The study enrolled two women and three men aged 18 to 49.

This CDR3 region has 15 residues. V was clipped by 3 bases and J by 1 base, with 10 bases between them. The germline V gene encodes CDR1 MDHEN and CDR2 SYDVKM. In regard to this clone: Its specificity is unknown.

Clones were sequenced by immunoSEQ multiplex PCR, and TCRdb holds only the in-frame ones, with some missing. Of 400,000 or so clones listed, just over 95% are singletons. General study findings and limits: A handful of donors showed sharing of about 4.6% of naive CD4 clonotypes.

What was sequenced was memory CD8+ T cells sorted from blood. Subset: CD45RO+ cells pooled with CCR7-negative TemRA cells. The genes are TRBV28 and TRBJ1-5; perhaps TRBD1 as D (6 bases). This TCR was sampled from a man younger than 40 in good health. The CDR3, as DNA: TGTGCCAGCAGTTTCAGGGGAGGAAGCAATCAGCCCCAGCATTTT. Translating gives CASSFRGGSNQPQHF.